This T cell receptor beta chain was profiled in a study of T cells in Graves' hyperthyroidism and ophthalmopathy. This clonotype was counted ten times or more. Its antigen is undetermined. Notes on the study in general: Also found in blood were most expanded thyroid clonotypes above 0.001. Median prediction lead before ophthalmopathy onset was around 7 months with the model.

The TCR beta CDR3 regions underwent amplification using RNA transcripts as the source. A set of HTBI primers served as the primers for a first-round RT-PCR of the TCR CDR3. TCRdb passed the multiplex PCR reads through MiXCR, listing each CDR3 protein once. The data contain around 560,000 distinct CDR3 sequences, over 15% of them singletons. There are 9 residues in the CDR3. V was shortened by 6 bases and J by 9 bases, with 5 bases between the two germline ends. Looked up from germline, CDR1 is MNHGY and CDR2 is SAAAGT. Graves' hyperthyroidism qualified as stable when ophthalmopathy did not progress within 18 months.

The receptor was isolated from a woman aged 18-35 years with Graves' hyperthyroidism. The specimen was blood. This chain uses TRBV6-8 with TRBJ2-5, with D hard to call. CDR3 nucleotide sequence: TGTGCCAGCAGCCAACCCCAGTACTTC. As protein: CASSQPQYF.